This entry lists 14 T cell receptor beta chains sequenced from one sample in a study of cytomegalovirus exposure and HLA in healthy donors. Libraries were prepared by immunoSEQ multiplex PCR; TCRdb keeps only in-frame clonotypes and omits some of them. The sample lists around 63,000 clones, 90% to 96% seen once, with around 1% in the top ten. The material sequenced was PBMCs. Receptors originate from a woman in her late teens or twenties in good health and CMV-seronegative.

The J gene is TRBJ2-3, the V gene TRBV18, with 10 positions matching TRBD2. The CDR3 runs 16 residues. Germline assignment: CDR1 KGHSH and CDR2 LQKENI. V lost 3 bases, J lost 6 bases, and 9 bases stayed unmatched. This CDR3 reads CASSPNGLAVRDTQYF. As DNA, the CDR3 is TGTGCCAGCTCACCGAATGGACTAGCGGTGCGGGATACGCAGTATTTT.

J is TRBJ2-1 and V is TRBV5-1; D is perhaps TRBD2 (5 bases). The V gene lost 1 base and the J gene lost 6 bases, with 11 bases spanning the gap. CDR3 size: 14 residues. Germline CDR1 SGHRS, CDR2 YFSETQ. CDR3 DNA: TGCGCCAGCAGCTTGTCAGGACTGGCCAATGAGCAGTTCTTC. Encoded protein: CASSLSGLANEQFF.

The rearrangement joins TRBV19 to TRBJ1-1, with D possibly matching TRBD1 (5 bases). Germline CDR1 is LNHDA and CDR2 is SQIVND (reference sequence). V was shortened by 7 bases and J by 6 bases, with 15 bases between the two germline ends. This CDR3 is built from 13 residues. Here the CDR3 reads CASMIMRGSEAFF. The CDR3 DNA follows: TGTGCCAGTATGATTATGCGGGGCTCTGAAGCTTTCTTT.

The gene calls are TRBV2 and TRBJ2-1; TRBD1 might be the D (5 bases). Deletions cut 3 bases from V and 2 bases from J, with 17 bases between. There are 17 residues in the CDR3. Germline-derived CDR1 and CDR2 are SNHLY and FYNNEI. The CDR3 nucleotides read TGTGCCAGCAGTGACCGAACCCCAGGGCTCCCCTACAATGAGCAGTTCTTC. Protein: CASSDRTPGLPYNEQFF.

The chain carries TRBV6-1 and TRBJ2-5, with 9 bases fitting TRBD1. The trim removed 4 bases at V and 5 bases at J, leaving 8 bases unmatched. The CDR3 runs 15 residues. Looked up from germline, CDR1 is MNHNS and CDR2 is SASEGT. For the CDR3, the DNA is TGTGCCAGCAGTGGCGGGACAGGGTGGTTGGAGACCCAGTACTTC. This gives the protein CASSGGTGWLETQYF.

The chain combines TRBV10-3 with TRBJ2-7, with 9 nucleotides matching TRBD2. The J segment lost 2 bases and the V segment lost 4 bases, leaving 9 bases of the junction unmatched. The CDR3 covers 16 residues. Germline V gives CDR1 ENHRY, CDR2 SYGVKD. CDR3 protein: CAISAATSGSPYEQYF. CDR3 DNA sequence: TGTGCCATCAGTGCCGCGACTAGCGGAAGCCCCTACGAGCAGTACTTC.

V gene TRBV6-1 combines with J gene TRBJ1-5, with a possible D match to TRBD1 (5 bases). There are 16 residues in the CDR3. Germline V gene sequence: CDR1 MNHNS, CDR2 SASEGT. The V gene lost 3 bases and the J gene lost 6 bases, with 18 bases spanning the gap. DNA for the CDR3: TGTGCCAGCAGTGATAGTAGGCAGGGCCGCGGTCAGCCCCAGCATTTT. It specifies CASSDSRQGRGQPQHF.

J is TRBJ1-2 and V is TRBV5-1; 8 nucleotides align to TRBD1. This CDR3 contains 14 residues. V lost 6 bases, J lost 0 bases, and 4 bases stayed unmatched. The V gene's germline CDR1 is SGHRS and CDR2 YFSETQ. This chain's CDR3 is CASTPTGANYGYTF. The CDR3 DNA follows: TGCGCCAGCACCCCGACAGGGGCTAACTATGGCTACACCTTC.

The chain combines TRBV4-3 with TRBJ2-7; D is possibly TRBD2 (6 bases). Germline V CDR1 and CDR2: LGHNA, YSLEER. The CDR3 has 16 amino acids. V was cut by 0 bases and J by 0 bases, with 12 bases left in between. This CDR3 reads CASSQDPGLSSYEQYF. In DNA, the CDR3 is TGCGCCAGCAGCCAAGATCCGGGACTGTCCTCCTACGAGCAGTACTTC.

The chain employs TRBV28 and TRBJ1-5, with 9 bases lining up with TRBD1. V was clipped by 7 bases and J by 6 bases; unmatched bases: 10. This CDR3 comprises 15 residues. CDR1 is MDHEN, CDR2 SYDVKM, per germline. The CDR3 loop is CASIYRTGVVQPQHF. CDR3 coding DNA: TGTGCCAGCATATACCGGACAGGGGTGGTTCAGCCCCAGCATTTT.

This chain links TRBV28 with TRBJ1-1; perhaps TRBD1 as D (5 bases). The V end lost 5 bases, the J end lost 1 base, and 11 bases lay between the germline ends. Germline V lookup: CDR1 MDHEN, CDR2 SYDVKM. This CDR3 is 14 amino acids long. This chain's CDR3 is CASSTGAANTEAFF. The CDR3 DNA reads TGTGCCAGCAGTACTGGGGCAGCGAACACTGAAGCTTTCTTT. The whole variable domain, remainder taken from reference TRBV28 and TRBJ1-1, is DVKVTQSSRYLVKRTGEKVFLECVQDMDHENMFWYRQDPGLGLRLIYFSYDVKMKEKGDIPEGYSVSREKKERFSLILESASTNQTSMYLCASSTGAANTEAFFGQGTRLTVV.

The chain carries TRBV30 and TRBJ2-1; 9 bases are a match to TRBD2. This CDR3 contains 15 residues. With V trimmed by 2 bases and J by 8 bases, 10 bases remained unmatched. From germline, CDR1 is GTSNPN and CDR2 SVGIG (reference sequence). This CDR3 is CAWSPRGTSLDEQFF. The CDR3 DNA follows: TGTGCCTGGAGTCCTCGGGGGACTAGCTTGGATGAGCAGTTCTTC.

CDR3 loop: CATGGGGPLGNEQFF. The DNA of the CDR3 is TGTGCCACAGGAGGGGGAGGGCCGTTGGGGAATGAGCAGTTCTTC. The chain recombines TRBV25-1 with TRBJ2-1; D possibly corresponds to TRBD2 (7 bases). The germline CDR1 and CDR2 sequences are MGHDK and SYGVNS. The CDR3 extends over 15 amino acids. The V end was cut by 10 bases, the J end by 7 bases, with 23 bases between.

The chain links TRBV19 to TRBJ2-1; 9 bases align to TRBD1. CDR1 and CDR2 from the germline V gene are LNHDA and SQIVND (reference sequence). The V gene end was trimmed by 9 bases and the J gene end by 3 bases; junction bases not matched to a gene: 6. The CDR3 covers 14 residues. The CDR3 bases are TGTGCCAGCACAGACAGGGGGGGCTACAATGAGCAGTTCTTC. This sequence encodes CASTDRGGYNEQFF.